Listed below are T cell receptor beta chains from one sample, sequenced in a study of blood T cell repertoires in COVID-19. Generated by immunoSEQ multiplex PCR, the TCRdb table keeps only in-frame clones and is missing some. Of about 160,000 clones in the sample, around 83% are singletons; the top ten hold approximately 5.4%. Sequencing was performed on peripheral blood. The source is a woman aged 45-60 years with COVID-19, enrolled during active disease. The CDR3 runs from the conserved cysteine through the conserved F or W. The D gene is left open where the match is weak.

cdr3_length	j_call	d_call	v_call	cdr3_aa
15	TRBJ1-4	TRBD1	TRBV6-5	CASSYRTGTNEKLFF
15	TRBJ2-2	TRBD1	TRBV14	CASSLARGYNGELFF
15	TRBJ2-1	-	TRBV11-2	CASRIDGYSYNEQFF
15	TRBJ2-1	TRBD2	TRBV20-1	CSASPTSGGAGKQFF
14	TRBJ2-5	TRBD2	TRBV7-9	CASSPGLAEETQYF
18	TRBJ1-5	TRBD1	TRBV7-9	CASSSDRVGAYSNQPQHF
14	TRBJ1-6	-	TRBV9	CASSVGEVNSPLHF
13	TRBJ1-2	TRBD1	TRBV6-5	CASRGTGEYGYTF
15	TRBJ2-2	TRBD1	TRBV11-3	CASSFGDRDTGELFF
13	TRBJ1-6	-	TRBV28	CASSQSVRAPLHF
16	TRBJ2-2	-	TRBV7-9	CASSWGWTEATGELFF
16	TRBJ1-6	-	TRBV28	CASTGQGHGGNSPLHF
17	TRBJ2-3	TRBD2	TRBV2	CASGRWTSGTSTDTQYF
13	TRBJ1-2	TRBD1	TRBV5-4	CASSFTGEDGYTF
13	TRBJ2-2	TRBD1	TRBV7-9	CAPGTGVFGELFF
19	TRBJ2-5	TRBD2	TRBV3-1/TRBV3-2	CASSLAGPSGGAVGETQYF
13	TRBJ1-2	-	TRBV2	CASQRGGVYGYTF
18	TRBJ2-7	TRBD2	TRBV29-1	CSVEVPGTSGAGRYEQYF